The clone carrying this T cell receptor (beta chain) was counted between two and nine times. Its antigen is not known. This specimen comes from a study of blood T cells in healthy people across ages. About the research overall: Per two T cells, about one barcoded beta molecule was captured through template switching. Points from the study as a whole: Naive T cell percentage showed a strong correlation with the diversity of TCR beta.

The germline CDR1 and CDR2 sequences are SGHVS and FQNEAQ. V was shortened by 0 bases and J by 0 bases, with 15 bases between the two germline ends. This CDR3 is 18 amino acids long. Alongside a J-beta primer mix, a sample-barcoded 5' primer served in a second PCR lasting roughly 6 to 11 cycles. All samples yielded 2.5 million or more CDR3-containing paired-end reads. MiXCR, run by TCRdb on the 5' RACE reads, gives a single entry per CDR3 protein. The sample consists of about 970,000 distinct CDR3 sequences, roughly half of them appearing once. The genes are TRBV7-8 and TRBJ2-4, with D perhaps TRBD2 (7 bases). Source material: blood. The clonotype was recovered from a woman aged 55-70 years in good health. The CDR3 nucleotides read TGTGCCAGCAGCTTAGCTACTAGGGGGGGTTTAGCCAAAAACATTCAGTACTTC. This gives the protein CASSLATRGGLAKNIQYF.